This entry lists 17 T cell receptor beta chains sequenced from one sample in a study of CD8 T cells in Susac syndrome. Reverse transcription of about 0.5 to 1 ug RNA used random hexamers. In TCRdb, the immunoSEQ multiplex PCR reads were re-called with MiXCR into one record per CDR3 protein. The profile shows a few hundred thousand distinct CDR3 sequences, approximately 85% of them singletons. The sequencing sample was made of CD8+ T cells from PBMCs. The receptors stem from a human donor with multiple sclerosis.

V is TRBV28 and J is TRBJ2-3, with TRBD2 matching over 12 bases. J lost 3 bases, V lost 4 bases, and 5 bases had no gene match. The CDR3 is 16 residues long. Germline loops: CDR1 MDHEN, CDR2 SYDVKM. The CDR3, as DNA: TGTGCCAGCAGTTGGACTAGCGGGACCCGAACAGATACGCAGTATTTT. Translated, it gives CASSWTSGTRTDTQYF.

This clonotype appeared once. The chain uses TRBV18 and TRBJ2-3; D uncertain. Trimming left V 2 bases short and J 2 bases short, with 14 bases between. The CDR3 runs 16 residues. The V gene's germline CDR1 is KGHSH and CDR2 LQKENI. In nucleotides, the CDR3 is TGTGCCAGCTCACCATCGGTGGCAGATAACACAGATACGCAGTATTTT. Translating it yields CASSPSVADNTDTQYF. The whole variable domain, remainder taken from reference TRBV18 and TRBJ2-3, is NAGVMQNPRHLVRRRGQEARLRCSPMKGHSHVYWYRQLPEEGLKFMVYLQKENIIDESGMPKERFSAEFPKEGPSILRIQQVVRGDSAAYFCASSPSVADNTDTQYFGPGTRLTVL.

The chain carries TRBV7-9 and TRBJ2-7, with 8 positions matching TRBD2. Germline CDR1 is SEHNR and CDR2 is FQNEAQ (reference sequence). The CDR3 consists of 12 residues. J was trimmed by 6 bases and V by 5 bases; bases with no gene match: 3. The CDR3 reads CASSLGLGEQYF. The CDR3 coding sequence is TGTGCCAGCAGCCTGGGACTAGGCGAGCAGTACTTC.

The gene calls are TRBV7-9 and TRBJ2-1; D not resolved. V was shortened by 2 bases and J by 8 bases, with 16 bases between the two germline ends. Looked up from germline, CDR1 is SEHNR and CDR2 is FQNEAQ (reference sequence). The length of the CDR3 is 15 residues. The CDR3 loop is CASSLLGPRVDEQFF. The CDR3 nucleotides read TGTGCCAGCAGCTTACTAGGGCCACGGGTCGATGAGCAGTTCTTC.

This chain connects TRBV4-3 to TRBJ2-4, with 8 positions matching TRBD1. CDR3 length equals 16 residues. Germline CDR1 is LGHNA and CDR2 is YSLEER. The V and J ends lost 0 bases and 9 bases, in that order; junction bases with no gene match: 10. CDR3 protein: CASSQDWTGTGSIQYF. DNA of the CDR3: TGCGCCAGCAGCCAAGATTGGACAGGGACGGGAAGCATTCAGTACTTC.

This clonotype was recorded a few times. The J gene is TRBJ2-1, the V gene TRBV30, with D perhaps TRBD1 (5 bases). The germline CDR1 and CDR2 sequences are GTSNPN and SVGIG (reference sequence). The V gene lost 0 bases and the J gene lost 4 bases, with 7 bases spanning the gap. This CDR3 spans 13 amino acids. The CDR3 loop reads CAWSVQDYNEQFF. The CDR3 DNA follows: TGTGCCTGGAGTGTACAGGATTACAATGAGCAGTTCTTC. The whole variable domain, remainder taken from reference TRBV30 and TRBJ2-1, is SQTIHQWPATLVQPVGSPLSLECTVEGTSNPNLYWYRQAAGRGLQLLFYSVGIGQISSEVPQNLSASRPQDRQFILSSKKLLLSDSGFYLCAWSVQDYNEQFFGPGTRLTVL.

The chain joins TRBV27 to TRBJ2-7; 8 bases map to TRBD1. Germline loops: CDR1 MNHEY, CDR2 SMNVEV (reference sequence). CDR3 length: 15 amino acids. V was pared by 5 bases and J by 7 bases, with 13 bases of the junction left unmatched. CDR3 residues: CASSVLPGQASEQYF. The DNA for the CDR3 is TGTGCCAGCAGTGTTTTACCGGGACAGGCCTCTGAGCAGTACTTC.

The chain couples TRBV10-3 to TRBJ2-2; D not certain. The V end was cut by 0 bases, the J end by 6 bases, with 5 bases between. CDR1 and CDR2 (germline): ENHRY, SYGVKD. CDR3 length: 13 residues. CDR3 in DNA: TGTGCCATCAGTGAGTCGGCCGCCGGGGAGCTGTTTTTT. Its translation: CAISESAAGELFF.

This chain connects TRBV5-6 to TRBJ2-2; tentative D call: TRBD1 (5 bases). Trimming removed 2 bases at V and 7 bases at J, with 15 bases between. The CDR3 contains 15 residues. CDR1 SGHDT and CDR2 YYEEEE come from the germline V gene. CDR3 amino acids: CASSFYLQGDGELFF. CDR3 bases: TGTGCCAGCAGCTTTTACCTGCAGGGCGACGGGGAGCTGTTTTTT.

The chain combines TRBV28 with TRBJ2-1; TRBD1 might be the D (5 bases). CDR1 and CDR2 from the germline V gene are MDHEN and SYDVKM. Trimming left V 0 bases short and J 6 bases short, with 12 bases between. The CDR3 extends over 15 amino acids. The CDR3 DNA reads TGTGCCAGCAGTTTATGGGACATAAGTTCCAATGAGCAGTTCTTC. It translates to CASSLWDISSNEQFF.

Worth noting for this clonotype: Its ends do not fully match the called genes, so a read error is possible. This chain uses TRBV3-1 with TRBJ2-1; no clear D. Germline V gene lookup returns CDR1 LGHDT and CDR2 YNNKEL (reference sequence). This CDR3 has 15 amino acids. CDR3 in amino acids: CASSQGGGFYNEQLF. The CDR3 DNA reads TGTGCCAGCAGCCAGGGCGGCGGATTTTACAATGAGCAGCTCTTC.

The chain recombines TRBV6-2 or TRBV6-3 with TRBJ2-7; 13 bases are a match to TRBD2. Trimming removed 6 bases from V and 7 bases from J; junction bases left unmatched: 9. CDR3 length: 15 residues. Per germline, CDR1 MNHEY and CDR2 SVGEGT. CDR3 sequence reads: CASRTGTSGTGEQYF. DNA for the CDR3: TGTGCCAGCAGAACCGGGACTAGCGGGACGGGGGAGCAGTACTTC.

The chain carries TRBV13 and TRBJ2-7, with D tentatively TRBD2 (6 bases). Germline values: CDR1 PRHDT, CDR2 FYEKMQ (reference sequence). V was shortened by 1 base and J by 0 bases, with 10 bases between the two germline ends. This CDR3 has 15 residues. CDR3 residues: CASSLETGGSYEQYF. CDR3 nucleotides: TGTGCCAGCAGCTTAGAGACCGGGGGCTCCTACGAGCAGTACTTC.

A few counts support this clonotype. The V gene is TRBV4-3, the J gene TRBJ2-3, with D possibly matching TRBD2 (5 bases). Germline CDR1 is LGHNA and CDR2 is YSLEER. V was pared by 1 base and J by 5 bases, with 10 bases between. The CDR3 has 14 amino acids. The DNA of the CDR3 is TGCGCCAGCAGCCAAGCGAGGGCCGGAGATACGCAGTATTTT. It yields the protein CASSQARAGDTQYF.

The chain employs TRBV9 and TRBJ2-5; possibly TRBD1 or TRBD2 for D (5 bases each). V lost 0 bases, J lost 2 bases, and 8 bases lay in between. The CDR3 consists of 14 residues. CDR1 SGDLS and CDR2 YYNGEE come from the germline V gene. CDR3 DNA: TGTGCCAGCAGCGTAGGGGACCTACAAGAGACCCAGTACTTC. Protein: CASSVGDLQETQYF.

This clonotype was detected only once. This rearrangement joins TRBV6-2 or TRBV6-3 to TRBJ2-7, with a tentative D call TRBD1 (6 bases). Germline CDR1 and CDR2: MNHEY and SVGEGT. The CDR3 consists of 14 residues. Trimming stripped 1 base from V and 4 bases from J, with 11 bases between. The CDR3 bases are TGTGCCAGCAGTTACTTCCAGGGGCAGTACGAGCAGTACTTC. Its translation: CASSYFQGQYEQYF.

Of note for this clonotype: Relative to the germline gene, one junction end is altered; a read error may explain this. The V gene is TRBV2, the J gene TRBJ2-1; TRBD2 matches at 9 bases. The CDR3 totals 15 residues. Per the germline V gene, CDR1 is SNHLY and CDR2 is FYNNEI. CDR3 nucleotides: TGTGCCAGCAGCGTGTTTTTAAACTTAGCGGGGGAAAGGCTCTTC. Translation: CASSVFLNLAGERLF.